This entry concerns a single T cell receptor (beta chain). As handled by the study authors: Amplification with reference gene primers provided the estimates of nucleated cell counts. The protocol was immunoSEQ multiplex PCR, while the TCRdb copy is restricted to in-frame clones and leaves out a portion. The V and J calls and clone size were taken over from that table, and D and trimming were inferred from the DNA. The repertoire holds around 250,000 clones, 80% to 85% seen once, with 4.4% in the top ten. The V segment lost 4 bases and the J segment 5 bases; nucleotides outside the gene matches: 6. Germline V lookup: CDR1 SGDLS, CDR2 YYNGEE. The CDR3 covers 16 residues. This sample was included in a study of blood T cell repertoires in COVID-19. Across the study: COVID-19 samples collected from the United States, Italy and Spain covered acute and convalescent phases.

What was sequenced was peripheral blood. The sequence was collected from a man in his fifties with active or convalescent COVID-19. The genes are TRBV9 and TRBJ2-3, with 14 bases identical to TRBD2. For the CDR3, the DNA is TGTGCCAGCAGCATTGGGACTAGCGGGGGCGGAGATACGCAGTATTTT. Translation gives CASSIGTSGGGDTQYF.